A single sample gave rise to the 30 T cell receptor beta chains below, sequenced in a study of blood T cells in healthy people across ages. Alongside a J-beta primer mix, a sample-barcoded 5' primer served in a second PCR lasting about 7 to 12 cycles. One entry per CDR3 protein results from TCRdb running MiXCR on the 5' RACE reads. The repertoire consists of around 1.5 million distinct CDR3 sequences, with about 31% occurring once and the leading ten covering around 10%. Material: blood. The receptors derive from a woman in her 30s in good health.

The J gene is TRBJ2-1, the V gene TRBV7-3, with TRBD2 matching 9 bases. Germline V gene lookup returns CDR1 SGHTA and CDR2 FQGTGA. This CDR3 comprises 19 residues. The junction had 15 bases not matched to a gene; V was cut back by 2 bases and J by 4 bases. The DNA for the CDR3 is TGTGCCAGCAGCTTACTCCCCCGCAGTGGCGGGGGGGCGTACAATGAGCAGTTCTTC. Translation gives CASSLLPRSGGGAYNEQFF.

Ten or more counts support this clonotype. This chain links TRBV29-1 with TRBJ2-3; 8 bases match TRBD1. The junction had 1 base not matched to a gene; V was cut back by 4 bases and J by 4 bases. CDR1 and CDR2 (germline): SQVTM, ANQGSEA. The CDR3 sequence is 12 residues long. The CDR3 DNA is TGCAGCGTTGCGGGACAGGCAGATACGCAGTATTTT. It encodes CSVAGQADTQYF.

This clonotype was seen more than once but under ten times. The DNA is left out, because the CDR3 cannot be placed on it with certainty; the CDR3 is given as TCRdb lists it. The rearrangement joins TRBV11-2 to TRBJ2-1; TRBD1 reflects the table's D call only, with no check against the DNA. The V gene's germline CDR1 is SGHAT and CDR2 FQNNGV. The CDR3 spans 19 residues, counting both ends. The CDR3 here is CASSLVFGTGGSYNEQFFF.

The CDR3 loop reads CASSFGEWQFF. DNA of the CDR3: TGTGCCAGCAGCTTTGGGGAGTGGCAGTTCTTC. V is TRBV5-6 and J is TRBJ2-1, with TRBD2 as a possible D gene (5 bases). The CDR3 has 11 residues. Germline lookup yields CDR1 SGHDT and CDR2 YYEEEE. Trimming took 2 bases from V and 12 from J, leaving 9 bases between them.

The gene calls are TRBV5-1 and TRBJ2-4; TRBD1 is a possible D gene (6 bases). This CDR3 contains 14 residues. Germline-derived CDR1 and CDR2 are SGHRS and YFSETQ. Deletions cut 1 base from V and 8 bases from J, with 13 bases between. DNA of the CDR3: TGCGCCAGCAGCTTGACCGGGGCAGGGGACATTCAGTACTTC. Its translation is CASSLTGAGDIQYF.

This clonotype showed up many times. The chain combines TRBV12-3 or TRBV12-4 with TRBJ1-4, with TRBD1 matching 7 bases. V dropped 5 bases and J dropped 2; count of bases not matched to a gene: 5. The CDR3 runs 15 residues. In nucleotides, the CDR3 is TGTGCCAGCAGTCCGCTGACAGGGACTAATGAAAAACTGTTTTTT. This sequence encodes CASSPLTGTNEKLFF.

The V gene is TRBV15, the J gene TRBJ2-7, with 9 bases that match TRBD2. The germline CDR1 and CDR2 sequences are LNHNV and YYDKDF (reference sequence). The V segment lost 5 bases and the J segment 1 base; nucleotides outside the gene matches: 15. The CDR3 has 18 amino acids. The DNA of the CDR3 is TGTGCCACCAGCGGAACTCTAGCGGGGAAGGAGTGGTCCTACGAGCAGTACTTC. This gives the protein CATSGTLAGKEWSYEQYF.

The chain links TRBV20-1 to TRBJ2-5, with TRBD2 as a possible D gene (5 bases). The CDR3 has 12 amino acids. Per germline, CDR1 DFQATT and CDR2 SNEGSKA (reference sequence). The V and J ends lost 7 bases and 7 bases respectively, with 16 bases between them. CDR3 DNA sequence: TGCAGTGTGGTACGGGAAGGTGCGACCCAGTACTTC. It codes for CSVVREGATQYF.

The rearrangement links TRBV29-1 to TRBJ2-5; D unclear. CDR1 and CDR2 (germline): SQVTM, ANQGSEA. The CDR3 totals 14 residues. The germline V and J ends were trimmed by 0 bases and 2 bases, with 10 bases remaining between them. DNA of the CDR3: TGCAGCGTTGAAGACGGTAGAACACAAGAGACCCAGTACTTC. It specifies CSVEDGRTQETQYF.

This clonotype was picked up a small number of times. The chain is built from TRBV7-3 and TRBJ2-3; the match to TRBD2 covers 11 bases. With V trimmed by 4 bases and J by 5 bases, 5 bases remained unmatched. In germline, CDR1 is SGHTA, CDR2 FQGTGA. This CDR3 region has 15 residues. CDR3 in amino acids: CASSSTSGKKDTQYF. The CDR3 DNA follows: TGTGCCAGCAGCTCGACTAGCGGGAAGAAAGATACGCAGTATTTT.

This chain connects TRBV6-5 to TRBJ2-6; possible D gene TRBD2, 5 bases. The CDR3 totals 16 residues. Germline values: CDR1 MNHEY, CDR2 SVGAGI. Trimming shortened V by 0 bases and J by 0 bases, and 6 bases separated the two germline ends. In DNA form, the CDR3 reads TGTGCCAGCAGTTACTCGGCGGGCTCTGGGGCCAACGTCCTGACTTTC. It codes for CASSYSAGSGANVLTF.

The genes are TRBV27 and TRBJ1-1; D uncertain. The germline V and J ends were trimmed by 3 bases and 0 bases, with 14 bases remaining between them. The CDR3 covers 16 residues. Germline-derived CDR1 and CDR2 are MNHEY and SMNVEV (reference sequence). The CDR3 is CASSFPPSGVNTEAFF. The DNA of the CDR3 is TGTGCCAGCAGTTTCCCCCCATCAGGAGTGAACACTGAAGCTTTCTTT.

This clonotype appeared many times. The rearrangement links TRBV6-1 to TRBJ2-5, with 10 positions matching TRBD1. From germline, CDR1 is MNHNS and CDR2 SASEGT. V lost 2 bases to trimming and J lost 4 bases; unmatched junction nucleotides: 7. CDR3 size: 16 residues. Here the CDR3 reads CASSERTGGGGETQYF. The CDR3, as DNA: TGTGCCAGCAGTGAACGGACAGGGGGAGGCGGAGAGACCCAGTACTTC.

There are a few counts of this clonotype. V and J are TRBV20-1 and TRBJ2-1; D gene uncertain. Trimming shortened V by 1 base and J by 0 bases, and 13 bases separated the two germline ends. This CDR3 contains 16 residues. Germline CDR1 is DFQATT and CDR2 is SNEGSKA (reference sequence). DNA for the CDR3: TGCAGTGCTAGAGCCCCCCATGGAAGCTCCTACAATGAGCAGTTCTTC. Amino acids: CSARAPHGSSYNEQFF.

This clonotype has only a few counts. This chain links TRBV28 with TRBJ2-5; D ambiguous. V was trimmed by 0 bases and J by 2 bases, leaving 19 bases between them. The CDR3 totals 18 residues. The germline CDR1 and CDR2 sequences are MDHEN and SYDVKM. The CDR3 loop is CASSLWPHWAFRQETQYF. The CDR3 DNA is TGTGCCAGCAGTTTATGGCCCCATTGGGCGTTTCGACAAGAGACCCAGTACTTC.

In its sample, this clonotype was seen a few times. The chain links TRBV4-2 to TRBJ2-1; 7 bases align to TRBD1. The V gene's germline CDR1 is LGHNA and CDR2 YNFKEQ. This CDR3 spans 14 amino acids. The junction had 4 bases not matched to a gene; V was cut back by 1 base and J by 7 bases. The CDR3 protein is CASSQGQGQNEQFF. As DNA, the CDR3 is TGTGCCAGCAGCCAAGGACAGGGACAGAATGAGCAGTTCTTC.

The V gene is TRBV9, the J gene TRBJ2-5; possibly TRBD2 for D (7 bases). Germline CDR1 is SGDLS and CDR2 is YYNGEE. The CDR3 extends over 16 amino acids. The germline V and J ends were trimmed by 4 bases and 5 bases, with 21 bases remaining between them. CDR3 coding DNA: TGTGCCAGCAGCCCCTCGGCGGGGGCTATAGGGGAGACCCAGTACTTC. Its translation: CASSPSAGAIGETQYF. Drawing the rest from reference TRBV9 and TRBJ2-5, the complete variable domain is DSGVTQTPKHLITATGQRVTLRCSPRSGDLSVYWYQQSLDQGLQFLIQYYNGEERAKGNILERFSAQQFPDLHSELNLSSLELGDSALYFCASSPSAGAIGETQYFGPGTRLLVL.

This clonotype showed up just a few times. V usage is TRBV27 and J usage is TRBJ2-1, with TRBD1 as a possible D gene (6 bases). V was clipped by 6 bases and J by 7 bases, with 19 bases between them. The CDR3 covers 15 residues. In germline, CDR1 is MNHEY, CDR2 SMNVEV (reference sequence). In DNA form, the CDR3 reads TGTGCCAGCAGAGCCCGGACAGTGGGGGAGAATGAGCAGTTCTTC. It translates to CASRARTVGENEQFF.

The chain joins TRBV12-5 to TRBJ2-1; D ambiguous. V lost 0 bases and J lost 3, with 18 bases in between. CDR3 length: 18 residues. The germline CDR1 and CDR2 sequences are LGHNT and FRNRAP. The CDR3 loop is CASGLVLGNSLFYNEQFF. The CDR3 DNA reads TGTGCTAGTGGTTTGGTACTGGGAAATAGCCTATTCTACAATGAGCAGTTCTTC.

This clonotype was detected only a few times. The chain recombines TRBV20-1 with TRBJ2-3; D may be TRBD2 (6 bases). V was trimmed by 1 base and J by 5 bases, leaving 16 bases between them. Per the germline V gene, CDR1 is DFQATT and CDR2 is SNEGSKA (reference sequence). The CDR3 is made up of 15 amino acids. The CDR3 loop reads CSARVAGTLGDTQYF. The CDR3 region has the DNA TGCAGTGCTAGAGTCGCAGGGACTCTGGGAGATACGCAGTATTTT.

This clonotype was counted at least ten times. The chain combines TRBV10-3 with TRBJ2-5; tentatively, D is TRBD2 (7 bases). V shed 9 bases and J shed 4 bases, with 9 bases lying between them. Germline lookup yields CDR1 ENHRY and CDR2 SYGVKD. CDR3 length: 11 amino acids. The CDR3 coding sequence is TGTGCCATGGGAGGGGGAGAGACCCAGTACTTC. Translated, it gives CAMGGGETQYF.

This clonotype has more than one count but fewer than ten. CDR3 protein: CASSRSAGPVPCYEQYF. CDR3 coding DNA: TGTGCCAGCAGCAGGTCAGCGGGGCCAGTACCATGCTACGAGCAGTACTTC. V and J are TRBV5-5 and TRBJ2-7; 7 bases are shared with TRBD2. The germline gives CDR1 SGHKS, CDR2 YYEKEE (reference sequence). Trimming at V came to 4 bases and at J to 3 bases, leaving 16 bases not matched to a gene. This CDR3 region has 17 residues.

This clonotype occurred a few times. The V gene is TRBV11-2, the J gene TRBJ2-3; 7 nucleotides line up with TRBD2. The CDR3 spans 16 residues. The V gene end was trimmed by 5 bases and the J gene end by 5 bases; junction bases not matched to a gene: 13. CDR1 SGHAT and CDR2 FQNNGV come from the germline V gene. CDR3 amino acids: CASSAQGGRREDTQYF. CDR3 DNA: TGTGCCAGCAGCGCCCAAGGCGGGAGAAGGGAAGATACGCAGTATTTT.

CDR3 amino acids: CASSLGTTVYNEQFF. In DNA, the CDR3 is TGCGCCAGCAGCTTAGGTACAACGGTGTACAATGAGCAGTTCTTC. This chain uses TRBV5-1 with TRBJ2-1; D gene uncertain. Germline assignment: CDR1 SGHRS and CDR2 YFSETQ. V gave up 2 bases and J gave up 4 bases, with 13 bases separating them. This CDR3 has 15 amino acids.

The CDR3 sequence is CASRPTELNTGELFF. DNA for the CDR3: TGCGCCAGCAGGCCCACCGAGTTAAACACCGGGGAGCTGTTTTTT. The gene calls are TRBV5-1 and TRBJ2-2; D unclear. This CDR3 contains 15 residues. Trimming took 5 bases from V and 2 from J, leaving 13 bases between them. The germline CDR1 and CDR2 sequences are SGHRS and YFSETQ. The full variable domain, with the rest looked up from reference TRBV5-1 and TRBJ2-2, is KAGVTQTPRYLIKTRGQQVTLSCSPISGHRSVSWYQQTPGQGLQFLFEYFSETQRNKGNFPGRFSGRQFSNSRSEMNVSTLELGDSALYLCASRPTELNTGELFFGEGSRLTVL.

In this sample, this clonotype turned up a few times. The CDR3 loop reads CAISFHPKDTQYF. CDR3 nucleotides: TGTGCCATCAGTTTTCACCCCAAAGATACGCAGTATTTT. The V gene is TRBV10-3, the J gene TRBJ2-3, with D unclear. The CDR3 has 13 amino acids. CDR1 and CDR2 from the germline V gene are ENHRY and SYGVKD. Trimming cost V 5 bases and J 5 bases, with 11 bases left between them.

The chain combines TRBV3-1 with TRBJ2-7; 11 nucleotides agree with TRBD2. The CDR3 loop spans 18 amino acids. CDR1 LGHDT and CDR2 YNNKEL come from the germline V gene (reference sequence). Unmatched junction bases numbered 18, after V lost 2 bases and J lost 9 bases. CDR3 region: CASSQLHTGTSGRVGQYF. Written as DNA, the CDR3 is TGTGCCAGCAGCCAATTGCATACCGGGACTAGCGGCCGGGTGGGGCAGTACTTC.

V and J are TRBV4-1 and TRBJ2-3; tentatively, D is TRBD1 or TRBD2 (5 bases each). The CDR3 consists of 18 residues. V dropped 0 bases and J dropped 2 bases, with 18 bases sitting between them. Germline V gene data show CDR1 as MGHRA and CDR2 as YSYEKL. The CDR3 bases are TGCGCCAGCAGCCAAGATCCGGTGAGAGGGGTTTTCACAGATACGCAGTATTTT. It encodes CASSQDPVRGVFTDTQYF.

A few counts support this clonotype. The V gene is TRBV27, the J gene TRBJ1-2, with TRBD1 identical over 7 bases. The germline V gene encodes CDR1 MNHEY and CDR2 SMNVEV (reference sequence). V was pared by 5 bases and J by 8 bases, with 5 bases of the junction left unmatched. This CDR3 has 12 amino acids. The CDR3 nucleotides read TGTGCCAGCAGTAACGGGACAGCCGGCTACACCTTC. It yields the protein CASSNGTAGYTF.

This chain uses TRBV4-2 with TRBJ2-7, with a weak D call TRBD2 (7 bases). This CDR3 is 18 amino acids long. The ends were cut back, 3 bases at V and 7 bases at J, with 28 bases in the middle. From germline, CDR1 is LGHNA and CDR2 YNFKEQ. CDR3 DNA sequence: TGTGCCAGCAGCCAGGGAGCGTTCATGGGGGGAGGGGGGCATGAGCAGTACTTC. It translates to CASSQGAFMGGGGHEQYF.